Shown below are 18 T cell receptor beta chains from a single sample sequenced in a study of PD-L1 blockade in urothelial cancer. Some clones are missing from TCRdb's copy, which holds only in-frame ones; the method was immunoSEQ multiplex PCR. The table lists some 60,000 clones, around 83% of them singletons. The sequencing used PBMCs, collected around atezolizumab (anti-PD-L1) treatment. All receptors come from a man in his forties or fifties with urothelial cancer.

The CDR3 here is CASSLAGIGTASGNTIYF. DNA for the CDR3: TGTGCCAGCAGCTTAGCCGGGATCGGGACTGCCTCTGGAAACACCATATATTTT. The rearrangement uses TRBV7-2 and TRBJ1-3, with a possible D match to TRBD1 (5 bases). This CDR3 is 18 amino acids long. Germline CDR1 SGHTA, CDR2 FQGNSA. V shed 0 bases and J shed 0 bases, with 15 bases lying between them.

This rearrangement joins TRBV27 to TRBJ2-1, with 10 bases matching TRBD1. The germline CDR1 and CDR2 sequences are MNHEY and SMNVEV (reference sequence). Trimming at V came to 8 bases and at J to 6 bases, leaving 13 bases not matched to a gene. The CDR3 has 16 amino acids. The CDR3 coding sequence is TGTGCCAGCCGACGTAAACCGGGACAGGGGAGCAATGAGCAGTTCTTC. Translating gives CASRRKPGQGSNEQFF.

This chain links TRBV11-1 with TRBJ2-1, with 7 nucleotides matching TRBD2. Germline CDR1 reads SGHAT; CDR2 reads FQDESV (reference sequence). J gave up 8 bases and V 5 bases, and 15 bases lay outside the gene matches. The CDR3 length is 16 residues. Written as DNA, the CDR3 is TGTGCCAGCAGCCCCTCCCGGGCGGGAGCTATCGATGAGCAGTTCTTC. Encoded protein: CASSPSRAGAIDEQFF.

This clone was observed many times. The V and J genes are TRBV19 and TRBJ1-2; 7 bases match TRBD1. The ends lost 8 bases at V and 7 bases at J; junction bases unmatched: 7. The CDR3 is 12 residues long. Germline values: CDR1 LNHDA, CDR2 SQIVND (reference sequence). CDR3 coding DNA: TGTGCCAGTTTTGGAGGGGGCGGTGGCTACACCTTC. This encodes CASFGGGGGYTF.

The chain links TRBV27 to TRBJ1-6; possible D gene TRBD1, 5 bases. The CDR3 has 14 residues. Trimming took 3 bases from V and 5 from J, leaving 8 bases between them. Germline lookup yields CDR1 MNHEY and CDR2 SMNVEV (reference sequence). DNA of the CDR3: TGTGCCAGCAGTTTCGGGGGGAATAATTCACCCCTCCACTTT. Its translation: CASSFGGNNSPLHF.

This chain connects TRBV9 to TRBJ2-1; 10 positions agree with TRBD2. The CDR3 runs 14 residues. Unmatched junction bases numbered 1, after V lost 3 bases and J lost 4 bases. The germline V gene has CDR1 SGDLS and CDR2 YYNGEE. CDR3 bases: TGTGCCAGCAGCGGGACTAGCGGATACAATGAGCAGTTCTTC. Translated: CASSGTSGYNEQFF.

This clone was seen a few times. The V and J genes are TRBV4-1 and TRBJ2-3; 10 bases fit TRBD2. Germline assignment: CDR1 MGHRA and CDR2 YSYEKL. After removal of 4 bases from V and 5 bases from J, the junction contained 12 bases not matched to a gene. The CDR3 loop spans 17 amino acids. CDR3 DNA: TGCGCCAGCAGCCCCATGCTCACTAGCGGGGTTGTAGATACGCAGTATTTT. It specifies CASSPMLTSGVVDTQYF.

The chain uses TRBV28 and TRBJ1-1; weak D call: TRBD1 (6 bases). The CDR3 spans 14 residues. V was trimmed by 5 bases and J by 5 bases, leaving 15 bases between them. From germline, CDR1 is MDHEN and CDR2 SYDVKM. The CDR3 loop is CASSPQVRGTEAFF. As DNA, the CDR3 is TGTGCCAGCAGTCCTCAAGTTAGGGGGACTGAAGCTTTCTTT.

This clone showed up just once. Other DNA variants within this sample encode the same CDR3. V gene TRBV5-1 combines with J gene TRBJ1-3; D gene uncertain. Germline CDR1 SGHRS, CDR2 YFSETQ. The CDR3 has 18 residues. V lost 0 bases, J lost 0 bases, and 16 bases lay in between. CDR3 sequence: CASSLGGTGLSSGNTIYF. In DNA, the CDR3 is TGCGCCAGCAGCTTGGGAGGAACGGGATTGAGCTCTGGAAACACCATATATTTT.

The gene calls are TRBV2 and TRBJ2-1, with TRBD1 matching over 9 bases. Germline V gene sequence: CDR1 SNHLY, CDR2 FYNNEI. CDR3 length: 15 residues. The J segment lost 8 bases and the V segment lost 7 bases, leaving 12 bases of the junction unmatched. CDR3 DNA sequence: TGTGCCAGCACGGCCTCCGGGACAGGGCTCTATGAGCAGTTCTTC. This codes for CASTASGTGLYEQFF.

This rearrangement joins TRBV10-3 to TRBJ2-7, with 9 nucleotides matching TRBD1. V lost 7 bases, J lost 2 bases, and 6 bases stayed unmatched. The CDR3 sequence is 14 residues long. Germline CDR1 and CDR2: ENHRY and SYGVKD. CDR3 sequence (DNA): TGTGCCATCACTACGGACAGGGGTACCTACGAGCAGTACTTC. Translated, it gives CAITTDRGTYEQYF.

The DNA for the CDR3 is TGCGCCAGCAGATATGACAGGGCATACTATGGCTACACCTTC. Protein sequence: CASRYDRAYYGYTF. The chain couples TRBV5-1 to TRBJ1-2; 7 bases are a match to TRBD1. This CDR3 has 14 residues. Trimming cost V 5 bases and J 3 bases; bases outside gene matches: 7. Per the germline V gene, CDR1 is SGHRS and CDR2 is YFSETQ.

The chain combines TRBV20-1 with TRBJ1-2, with D unclear. The germline gives CDR1 DFQATT, CDR2 SNEGSKA (reference sequence). V lost 7 bases to trimming and J lost 0 bases, with 6 bases between them. The CDR3 has 11 amino acids. This CDR3 reads CSVPANYGYTF. The DNA for the CDR3 is TGCAGTGTACCGGCTAACTATGGCTACACCTTC.

This clone was seen a single time. The chain uses TRBV19 and TRBJ2-7; possibly TRBD2 for D (6 bases). Trimming took off 6 bases at V and 2 bases at J, with 17 bases between the two ends. The CDR3 length is 15 residues. In germline, CDR1 is LNHDA, CDR2 SQIVND (reference sequence). CDR3 region: CASSLKTGTPYEQYF. CDR3 in DNA: TGTGCCAGTAGCCTTAAGACGGGGACTCCCTACGAGCAGTACTTC.

V and J are TRBV2 and TRBJ2-7, with 7 bases that match TRBD1. The CDR3 sequence is 13 residues long. Germline V gene sequence: CDR1 SNHLY, CDR2 FYNNEI. After removal of 8 bases from V and 2 bases from J, the junction contained 6 bases not matched to a gene. The DNA of the CDR3 is TGTGCCAGCTTTCGGGACAGCACCTACGAGCAGTACTTC. Protein sequence: CASFRDSTYEQYF.

The chain carries TRBV7-9 and TRBJ2-2, with D tentatively TRBD1 (6 bases). The CDR3 covers 15 residues. Trimming removed 6 bases from V and 4 bases from J, with 15 bases in between. Looked up from germline, CDR1 is SEHNR and CDR2 is FQNEAQ (reference sequence). The CDR3 DNA reads TGTGCCAGCAGAACCGGGACACCTGGCACCGGGGAGCTGTTTTTT. Protein: CASRTGTPGTGELFF.

This chain joins TRBV6-5 and TRBJ2-7; D is possibly TRBD2 (6 bases). Looked up from germline, CDR1 is MNHEY and CDR2 is SVGAGI. The CDR3 runs 14 residues. V dropped 5 bases and J dropped 2 bases, with 13 bases sitting between them. This CDR3 reads CASSRSAGTYEQYF. CDR3 DNA sequence: TGTGCCAGCAGTCGCAGCGCGGGGACCTACGAGCAGTACTTC.

This chain uses TRBV28 with TRBJ2-3; TRBD1 agrees at 7 bases. CDR1 is MDHEN, CDR2 SYDVKM, per germline. The CDR3 loop spans 15 amino acids. The V segment lost 4 bases and the J segment 0 bases; nucleotides outside the gene matches: 4. As DNA, the CDR3 is TGTGCCAGCAGTTCAGGACAGGTTAGCACAGATACGCAGTATTTT. Protein: CASSSGQVSTDTQYF.